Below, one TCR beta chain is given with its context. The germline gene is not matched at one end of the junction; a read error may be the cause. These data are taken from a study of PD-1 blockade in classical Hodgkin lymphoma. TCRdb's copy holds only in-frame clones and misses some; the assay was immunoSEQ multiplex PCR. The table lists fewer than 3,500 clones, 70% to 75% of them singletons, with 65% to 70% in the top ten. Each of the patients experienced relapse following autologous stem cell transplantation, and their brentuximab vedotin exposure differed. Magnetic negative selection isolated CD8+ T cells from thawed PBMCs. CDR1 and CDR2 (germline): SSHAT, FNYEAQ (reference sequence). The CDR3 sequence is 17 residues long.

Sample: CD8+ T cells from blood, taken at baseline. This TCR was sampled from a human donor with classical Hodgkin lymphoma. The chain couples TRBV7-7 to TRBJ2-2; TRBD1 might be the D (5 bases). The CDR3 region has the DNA TGTGCTAGCAGCGACCCGGTGGTGACAGCGAACACCGGGGAGCTGTTTTTT. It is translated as CASSDPVVTANTGELFF.